This entry lists 25 T cell receptor beta chains sequenced from one sample in a study of blood T cell repertoires in COVID-19. The assay was immunoSEQ multiplex PCR, and TCRdb's table has in-frame clones only and misses some. The table includes fewer than 150,000 clones, around 76% detected once. Sequencing was carried out using peripheral blood. The receptors originated from a man aged 70 or older with acute or convalescent COVID-19.

This chain connects TRBV7-2 to TRBJ2-1; possible D gene TRBD2, 6 bases. Germline lookup yields CDR1 SGHTA and CDR2 FQGNSA. V was trimmed by 6 bases and J by 4 bases, leaving 10 bases between them. The CDR3 runs 13 residues. CDR3 sequence: CASSRSGYNEQFF. CDR3 nucleotides: TGTGCCAGCAGTCGTAGCGGATACAATGAGCAGTTCTTC.

The J gene is TRBJ1-3, the V gene TRBV4-3; D is unresolved. Germline lookup yields CDR1 LGHNA and CDR2 YSLEER. V gave up 0 bases and J gave up 5 bases, with 11 bases separating them. This CDR3 region has 15 residues. As DNA, the CDR3 is TGCGCCAGCAGCCAAGAATTGTCAGGAAGAAACACCATATATTTT. Translating it yields CASSQELSGRNTIYF.

The chain has TRBV2 and TRBJ1-3; D is perhaps TRBD1 (6 bases). The germline gives CDR1 SNHLY, CDR2 FYNNEI. The CDR3 has 13 residues. The V end lost 8 bases, the J end lost 3 bases, and 11 bases lay between the germline ends. CDR3 nucleotides: TGTGCCAGCGAACAGGGTGGTGGAAACACCATATATTTT. Translating it yields CASEQGGGNTIYF. The full variable domain, its missing parts supplied by reference TRBV2 and TRBJ1-3, is EPEVTQTPSHQVTQMGQEVILRCVPISNHLYFYWYRQILGQKVEFLVSFYNNEISEKSEIFDDQFSVERPDGSNFTLKIRSTKLEDSAMYFCASEQGGGNTIYFGEGSWLTVV.

The chain is built from TRBV6-6 and TRBJ1-2; D is perhaps TRBD1 (6 bases). The V gene's germline CDR1 is MNHNY and CDR2 SVGAGI (reference sequence). CDR3 length: 14 amino acids. Trimming shortened V by 5 bases and J by 2 bases, and 12 bases separated the two germline ends. The CDR3 DNA is TGTGCCAGCAGTCCACACCAGGGGAACTATGGCTACACCTTC. Its translation is CASSPHQGNYGYTF.

J is TRBJ1-5 and V is TRBV2; maybe TRBD1 (6 bases). Germline CDR1 reads SNHLY; CDR2 reads FYNNEI. The CDR3 is made up of 15 amino acids. Trimming stripped 3 bases from V and 6 bases from J, with 15 bases between. CDR3 in amino acids: CASSEGGARSQPQHF. DNA of the CDR3: TGTGCCAGCAGTGAGGGGGGGGCGAGGAGTCAGCCCCAGCATTTT.

The V call is TRBV27, the J call TRBJ1-2; 9 bases line up with TRBD1. The CDR3 consists of 13 residues. The ends lost 5 bases at V and 6 bases at J; junction bases unmatched: 4. CDR1 and CDR2 from the germline V gene are MNHEY and SMNVEV (reference sequence). The CDR3 nucleotides are TGTGCCAGCAGTCCGACAGGGGGACATGGCTACACCTTC. Amino acids: CASSPTGGHGYTF.

The chain links TRBV2 to TRBJ1-4; TRBD1 might be the D (5 bases). V was clipped by 6 bases and J by 2 bases, with 10 bases between them. CDR1 is SNHLY and CDR2 is FYNNEI in the germline V gene. This CDR3 is built from 14 residues. The CDR3 region has the DNA TGTGCCAGCAGGAGTGGGGGGACTAATGAAAAACTGTTTTTT. It specifies CASRSGGTNEKLFF.

The CDR3 DNA is TGCGCCAGCAGCCAAGAGAGGGGGTCGAGGGCTCCGACTAATGAAAAACTGTTTTTT. Translated: CASSQERGSRAPTNEKLFF. This chain links TRBV4-3 with TRBJ1-4; tentative D call: TRBD1 (6 bases). V was pared by 0 bases and J by 2 bases, with 19 bases between. CDR1 and CDR2 (germline): LGHNA, YSLEER. CDR3 length: 19 amino acids.

The J gene is TRBJ1-5, the V gene TRBV27; 9 bases align to TRBD1. V shed 6 bases, J shed 2 bases, and the junction held 5 bases outside the gene matches. This CDR3 has 15 amino acids. The germline V gene encodes CDR1 MNHEY and CDR2 SMNVEV (reference sequence). DNA of the CDR3: TGTGCCAGCAGGCCGGGACAGGGAGGCAATCAGCCCCAGCATTTT. This sequence encodes CASRPGQGGNQPQHF.

The chain uses TRBV11-2 and TRBJ2-7; the D gene is possibly TRBD2 (6 bases). V lost 7 bases to trimming and J lost 2 bases, with 12 bases between them. Germline V gene sequence: CDR1 SGHAT, CDR2 FQNNGV. The CDR3 runs 13 residues. This chain's CDR3 is CASNPTGAYEQYF. CDR3 DNA: TGTGCCAGCAACCCGACGGGGGCCTACGAGCAGTACTTC.

The genes are TRBV19 and TRBJ2-1; TRBD1 matches at 9 bases. Per germline, CDR1 LNHDA and CDR2 SQIVND (reference sequence). The CDR3 sequence is 17 residues long. V was clipped by 0 bases and J by 5 bases; unmatched bases: 8. The CDR3 here is CASSIDSGTGLNNEQFF. The CDR3 DNA reads as TGTGCCAGTAGTATAGATTCAGGGACAGGGTTAAACAATGAGCAGTTCTTC.

The J gene is TRBJ1-4, the V gene TRBV5-6; D unresolved. CDR3 size: 14 residues. CDR1 and CDR2 from the germline V gene are SGHDT and YYEEEE. Trimming took 4 bases from V and 6 from J, leaving 13 bases between them. CDR3 sequence: CASSRISADEKLFF. DNA for the CDR3: TGTGCCAGCAGCCGGATCTCGGCGGATGAAAAACTGTTTTTT.

This clone was seen a single time. The V call is TRBV6-2 or TRBV6-3, the J call TRBJ1-2; perhaps TRBD1 as D (5 bases). Trimming removed 4 bases at V and 6 bases at J, with 12 bases between. The CDR3 has 13 residues. Germline V gene data show CDR1 as MNHEY and CDR2 as SVGEGT. This chain's CDR3 is CASSSQGRNGYTF. CDR3 in DNA: TGTGCCAGCAGTTCCCAGGGCAGGAATGGCTACACCTTC.

The chain uses TRBV9 and TRBJ1-1; the D gene is possibly TRBD1 (5 bases). Germline assignment: CDR1 SGDLS and CDR2 YYNGEE. The CDR3 length is 15 residues. V was trimmed by 4 bases and J by 1 base, leaving 14 bases between them. CDR3 coding DNA: TGTGCCAGCAGCCCCCGCTGGGGGGAGAACACTGAAGCTTTCTTT. It encodes CASSPRWGENTEAFF.

The CDR3 protein is CATSVTGFGYTF. The CDR3 region has the DNA TGTGCCACCAGCGTAACAGGGTTTGGCTACACCTTC. The chain combines TRBV15 with TRBJ1-2; a possible D gene is TRBD1 (6 bases). Germline CDR1 is LNHNV and CDR2 is YYDKDF (reference sequence). This CDR3 is built from 12 residues. The ends were cut back, 5 bases at V and 7 bases at J, with 11 bases in the middle.

Only a few counts were recorded for this clone. The chain has TRBV2 and TRBJ1-2; 7 bases align to TRBD1. The length of the CDR3 is 12 residues. Looked up from germline, CDR1 is SNHLY and CDR2 is FYNNEI. V gave up 7 bases and J gave up 8 bases; unmatched junction bases: 7. The chain's CDR3 is CASIIGGDGYTF. The DNA for the CDR3 is TGTGCCAGCATAATAGGGGGCGACGGCTACACCTTC.

The chain links TRBV5-6 to TRBJ1-5, with a possible D match to TRBD1 (5 bases). Trimming removed 0 bases from V and 6 bases from J, with 16 bases in between. This CDR3 comprises 16 residues. The germline CDR1 and CDR2 sequences are SGHDT and YYEEEE. This chain's CDR3 is CASSLGPVGGGQPQHF. CDR3 bases: TGTGCCAGCAGCTTGGGCCCGGTGGGCGGGGGTCAGCCCCAGCATTTT.

This clone has at least ten counts. The rearrangement links TRBV27 to TRBJ2-7; a weak D match, TRBD2 (5 bases). This CDR3 is 14 amino acids long. V shed 6 bases and J shed 2 bases, with 14 bases lying between them. Germline CDR1 and CDR2: MNHEY and SMNVEV (reference sequence). The CDR3 is CASSRSAGTYEQYF. The CDR3, as DNA: TGTGCCAGCAGCAGGAGCGCGGGTACCTACGAGCAGTACTTC.

This clone occurred a few times. The chain employs TRBV11-2 and TRBJ2-5; D perhaps matches TRBD2 (5 bases). This CDR3 is built from 15 residues. Per germline, CDR1 SGHAT and CDR2 FQNNGV. V dropped 0 bases and J dropped 7 bases, with 15 bases sitting between them. The CDR3 is CASSLDRGPWGTQYF. For the CDR3, the DNA is TGTGCCAGCAGCTTAGATCGAGGGCCCTGGGGGACCCAGTACTTC.

V and J are TRBV30 and TRBJ1-1; 8 positions agree with TRBD1. J gave up 11 bases and V 1 base, and 9 bases lay outside the gene matches. CDR3 length: 13 residues. The germline CDR1 and CDR2 sequences are GTSNPN and SVGIG (reference sequence). CDR3 sequence: CAWSGPAGGSAFF. The CDR3 DNA reads as TGTGCCTGGAGTGGGCCCGCAGGGGGCAGTGCTTTCTTT.

The chain has TRBV12-3 or TRBV12-4 and TRBJ1-2; D call uncertain. The CDR3 loop spans 13 amino acids. The V and J ends lost 7 bases and 7 bases respectively, with 16 bases between them. CDR3 sequence: CASTLMEGSGYTF. The DNA of the CDR3 is TGTGCCAGCACCCTAATGGAGGGCAGTGGCTACACCTTC.

V gene TRBV7-2 combines with J gene TRBJ2-3, with D possibly TRBD2 on 5 matching bases. The CDR3 has 13 residues. Trimming took 6 bases from V and 7 from J, leaving 14 bases between them. Per germline, CDR1 SGHTA and CDR2 FQGNSA. Here the CDR3 reads CASRPPGTYTQYF. The CDR3 bases are TGTGCCAGCAGACCCCCGGGAACGTATACGCAGTATTTT.

This chain joins TRBV3-1 (or the pseudogene TRBV3-2) and TRBJ2-1, with 12 bases aligning to TRBD2. Germline lookup yields CDR1 LGHDT and CDR2 YNNKEL (reference sequence). The CDR3 is made up of 15 amino acids. J lost 6 bases, V lost 4 bases, and 4 bases had no gene match. The CDR3 loop is CASSPGLAGINEQFF. For the CDR3, the DNA is TGTGCCAGCAGCCCTGGACTAGCGGGGATCAATGAGCAGTTCTTC.

V usage is TRBV15 and J usage is TRBJ2-5; 8 nucleotides align to TRBD1. Germline V lookup: CDR1 LNHNV, CDR2 YYDKDF (reference sequence). With 5 bases clipped from V and 3 bases from J, the junction kept 8 bases outside the gene matches. CDR3 length: 15 amino acids. In DNA form, the CDR3 reads TGTGCCACCAGCGGGTTGGACAGGGTAAAAGAGACCCAGTACTTC. It translates to CATSGLDRVKETQYF.

The chain couples TRBV10-3 to TRBJ2-1; 8 bases fit TRBD1. Germline V lookup: CDR1 ENHRY, CDR2 SYGVKD. The CDR3 is made up of 16 amino acids. Trimming cost V 5 bases and J 6 bases; bases outside gene matches: 12. The CDR3 nucleotides are TGTGCCATCAGTTCCGGAGGGACAGGCACCCCCAATGAGCAGTTCTTC. It codes for CAISSGGTGTPNEQFF.